These 3 T cell receptor beta chains came from one sample sequenced in a study of T cell clones after liver transplantation. The repertoire was sequenced with immunoSEQ multiplex PCR; TCRdb's copy has only in-frame clones and lacks some. In the table there are 65,000 to 80,000 clones, around four fifths of which are singletons. Material: CD4+ T cells from blood, obtained at the 22-month timepoint. The receptor set was obtained from a human patient who received a liver transplant. Some T cells may be the graft donor's.

The rearrangement links TRBV7-2 to TRBJ2-3, with unresolved D. The V end lost 4 bases, the J end lost 9 bases, and 14 bases lay between the germline ends. This CDR3 contains 13 residues. Per germline, CDR1 SGHTA and CDR2 FQGNSA. The CDR3 sequence is CASSYTPRATQYF. The DNA of the CDR3 is TGTGCCAGCAGCTACACACCTCGGGCCACGCAGTATTTT.

In this sample, this clone turned up once. The rearrangement uses TRBV11-1 and TRBJ2-7; D tentatively reads TRBD1 or TRBD2 (6 bases each). Germline V gene lookup returns CDR1 SGHAT and CDR2 FQDESV (reference sequence). Trimming took off 4 bases at V and 4 bases at J, with 20 bases between the two ends. This CDR3 contains 16 residues. CDR3 DNA sequence: TGTGCCAGCAGCTACGGCCGCGGGACACGCTTTTACGAGCAGTACTTC. It codes for CASSYGRGTRFYEQYF. The complete variable domain, with remaining parts taken from reference TRBV11-1 and TRBJ2-7, reads EAEVAQSPRYKITEKSQAVAFWCDPISGHATLYWYRQILGQGPELLVQFQDESVVDDSQLPKDRFSAERLKGVDSTLKIQPAELGDSAMYLCASSYGRGTRFYEQYFGPGTRLTVT.

J is TRBJ2-5 and V is TRBV2, with D maybe TRBD2 (6 bases). Trimming took off 4 bases at V and 5 bases at J, with 23 bases between the two ends. Germline V CDR1 and CDR2: SNHLY, FYNNEI. The CDR3 totals 17 residues. This CDR3 reads CASSGKSLGGFVETQYF. The CDR3 DNA sequence: TGTGCCAGCAGTGGTAAATCGTTAGGAGGGTTCGTGGAGACCCAGTACTTC.